This T cell receptor beta chain was documented in a study of blood T cell repertoires in COVID-19. The CDR3 contains 19 residues. Per the germline V gene, CDR1 is SGHNT and CDR2 is YYREEE (reference sequence). The V gene end was trimmed by 0 bases and the J gene end by 1 base; junction bases not matched to a gene: 13. Here immunoSEQ multiplex PCR was the method, and the copy in TCRdb shows in-frame clones only, minus some. The sample lists around 100,000 clones, 90% occurring once. The sample taken for sequencing was peripheral blood. This rearrangement joins TRBV5-4 to TRBJ2-3; 8 bases match TRBD1. The TCR sequence derives from a man aged 50 or older with acute or convalescent COVID-19. CDR3 protein: CASSLAAGGRGRRTDTQYF. In nucleotides, the CDR3 is TGTGCCAGCAGCTTGGCCGCAGGGGGCAGGGGGAGACGCACAGATACGCAGTATTTT.